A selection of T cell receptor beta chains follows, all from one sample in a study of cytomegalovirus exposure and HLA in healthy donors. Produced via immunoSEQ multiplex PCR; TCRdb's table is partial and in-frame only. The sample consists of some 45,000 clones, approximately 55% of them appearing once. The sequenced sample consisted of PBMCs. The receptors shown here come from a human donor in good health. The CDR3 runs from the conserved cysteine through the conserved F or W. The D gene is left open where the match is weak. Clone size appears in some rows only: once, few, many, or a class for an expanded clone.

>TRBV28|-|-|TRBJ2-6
CASRRRTDSGANVLTF
TGTGCCAGCAGACGCCGAACAGACTCTGGGGCCAACGTCCTGACTTTC
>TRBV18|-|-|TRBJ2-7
CASSPGGGQQYF
TGTGCCAGCTCACCAGGGGGGGGGCAGCAGTACTTC
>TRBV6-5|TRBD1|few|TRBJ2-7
CASKKEAGGAYEQYF
TGTGCCAGCAAAAAGGAGGCAGGGGGCGCGTACGAGCAGTACTTC
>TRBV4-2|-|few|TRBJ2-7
CASSQKAEREQYF
TGTGCCAGCAGCCAAAAGGCGGAGCGGGAGCAGTACTTC
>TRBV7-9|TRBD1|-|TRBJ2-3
CASKLSGGDTQYF
TGTGCCAGCAAATTGTCAGGGGGAGATACGCAGTATTTT
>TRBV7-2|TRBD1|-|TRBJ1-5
CASSPGRAGGGNQPQHF
TGTGCCAGCAGCCCAGGGAGGGCAGGGGGCGGCAATCAGCCCCAGCATTTT
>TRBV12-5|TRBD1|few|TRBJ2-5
CASGQGQEPTQYF
TGTGCTAGTGGGCAGGGACAGGAACCGACCCAGTACTTC
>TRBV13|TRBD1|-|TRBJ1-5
CASSLTGDQPQHF
TGTGCCAGCAGCCTGACAGGGGATCAGCCCCAGCATTTT
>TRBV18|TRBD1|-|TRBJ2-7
CASSRQGTAYEQYF
TGTGCCAGCTCACGACAGGGGACAGCCTACGAGCAGTACTTC
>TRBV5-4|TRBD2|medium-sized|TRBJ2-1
CASRSGTSDRGEQFF
TGTGCCAGCAGGTCCGGGACTAGCGACCGTGGTGAGCAGTTCTTC
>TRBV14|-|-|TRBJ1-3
CASSQDDRWGGSRNTIYF
TGTGCCAGCAGCCAAGATGACCGGTGGGGAGGGTCAAGAAACACCATATATTTT
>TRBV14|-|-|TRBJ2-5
CASSLGPSGISYF
TGTGCCAGCAGCCTCGGCCCCTCGGGGATATCGTACTTC
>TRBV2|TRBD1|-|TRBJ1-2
CASTYPSGQGAVKGYTF
TGTGCCAGCACCTACCCTTCGGGACAGGGGGCGGTGAAGGGCTACACCTTC
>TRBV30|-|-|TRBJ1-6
CAWSVQGAHSPLHF
TGTGCCTGGAGTGTACAAGGGGCTCATTCACCCCTCCACTTT
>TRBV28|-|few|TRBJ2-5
CASSLFARGTQYF
TGTGCCAGCAGTTTGTTCGCCCGAGGGACCCAGTACTTC
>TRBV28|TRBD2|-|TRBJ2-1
CASSLWASGRNNEQFF
TGTGCCAGCAGTTTATGGGCTAGCGGTCGGAACAATGAGCAGTTCTTC
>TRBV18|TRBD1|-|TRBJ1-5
CASSPLGTGESQPQHF
TGTGCCAGCTCACCACTTGGGACAGGGGAGAGTCAGCCCCAGCATTTT
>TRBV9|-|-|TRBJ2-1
CASSDDLGGGYNEQFF
TGTGCCAGCAGCGACGACCTAGGGGGGGGCTATAATGAGCAGTTCTTC
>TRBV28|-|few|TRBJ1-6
CASSLVAVYNSPLHF
TGTGCCAGCAGTTTAGTGGCCGTCTATAATTCACCCCTCCACTTT
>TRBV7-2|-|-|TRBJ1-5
CASSKGGGLTSNQPQHF
TGTGCCAGCAGCAAAGGGGGGGGCCTCACGAGCAATCAGCCCCAGCATTTT
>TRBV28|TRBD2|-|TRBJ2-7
CASSSTSGGSYEQYF
TGTGCCAGCAGTTCTACTAGCGGGGGATCCTACGAGCAGTACTTC
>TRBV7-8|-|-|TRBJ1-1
CASSLSIRGVAEAFF
TGTGCCAGCAGCTTGTCCATCAGGGGCGTCGCTGAAGCTTTCTTT
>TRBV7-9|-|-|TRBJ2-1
CASSPVLAANEQFF
TGTGCCAGCAGCCCGGTCCTCGCGGCAAATGAGCAGTTCTTC
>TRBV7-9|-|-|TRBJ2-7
CASSLLAVSGGAVYEQYF
TGTGCCAGCAGCCTATTAGCGGTGAGTGGGGGGGCTGTCTACGAGCAGTACTTC
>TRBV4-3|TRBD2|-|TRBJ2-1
CASSQRLAGVTGGYNEQFF
TGCGCCAGCAGCCAGCGACTAGCGGGGGTAACGGGCGGGTACAATGAGCAGTTCTTC
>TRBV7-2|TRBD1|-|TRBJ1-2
CASSLTGGPYYTF
TGTGCCAGCAGCTTAACAGGGGGCCCCTACTACACCTTC
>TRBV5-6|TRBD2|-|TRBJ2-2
CASSSLAGVRTGELFF
TGTGCCAGCAGCAGCCTAGCGGGAGTGCGGACCGGGGAGCTGTTTTTT
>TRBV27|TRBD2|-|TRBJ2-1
CASSIRGTSGGYNEQFF
TGTGCCAGCAGTATTCGAGGGACTAGCGGGGGGTACAATGAACAGTTCTTC
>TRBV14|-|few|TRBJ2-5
CASSQVRRGKETQYF
TGTGCCAGCAGCCAAGTGAGAAGAGGGAAGGAGACCCAGTACTTC
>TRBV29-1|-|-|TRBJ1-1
CSVETGTEAFF
TGCAGCGTTGAAACCGGGACTGAAGCTTTCTTT
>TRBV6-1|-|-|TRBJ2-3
CASSEQGGGTDTQYF
TGTGCCAGCAGTGAACAGGGGGGAGGCACAGATACGCAGTATTTT
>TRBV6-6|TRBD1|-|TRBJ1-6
CASSYSGTGNSPLHF
TGTGCCAGCAGTTACTCCGGGACAGGGAATTCACCCCTCCACTTT
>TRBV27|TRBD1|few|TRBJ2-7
CAAGTGGLYEQYF
TGTGCCGCCGGGACAGGGGGTCTCTACGAGCAGTACTTC
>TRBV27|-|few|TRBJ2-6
CASSKGGAGGWSNVLTF
TGTGCCAGCAGCAAGGGGGGGGCAGGGGGCTGGTCCAACGTCCTGACTTTC
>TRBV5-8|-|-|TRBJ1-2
CATGQGALPLYGYTF
TGTGCCACCGGCCAGGGCGCTCTCCCTCTATATGGCTACACCTTC
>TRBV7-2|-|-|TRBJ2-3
CASSLQGPSTDTQYF
TGTGCCAGCAGCCTACAGGGACCGAGCACAGATACGCAGTATTTT
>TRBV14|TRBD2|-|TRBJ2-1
CASSPSGRASNEQFF
TGTGCCAGCAGCCCGAGCGGGAGGGCCTCCAATGAGCAGTTCTTC
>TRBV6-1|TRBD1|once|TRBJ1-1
CASSRTGGVRPEAFF
TGTGCCAGCAGCCGGACAGGGGGCGTCCGGCCTGAAGCTTTCTTT
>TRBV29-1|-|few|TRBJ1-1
CSVLGGGTEAFF
TGCAGCGTCCTAGGGGGGGGCACTGAAGCTTTCTTT
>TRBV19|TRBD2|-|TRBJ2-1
CASRTTSGQFF
TGTGCCAGTAGGACGACTAGCGGGCAGTTCTTC
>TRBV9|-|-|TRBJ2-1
CASSGFGVARSSYNEQFF
TGTGCCAGCAGCGGCTTCGGTGTAGCCCGGAGCTCCTACAATGAGCAGTTCTTC